In this sample, the clone carrying this TCR beta chain turned up many times. As healthy controls, volunteers from a blood bank in Maryland, USA, were used. This sample is part of a study of neurological immune-mediated disorders. Germline V CDR1 and CDR2: SQVTM, ANQGSEA. The CDR3 consists of 15 residues. V was cut by 1 base and J by 1 base, with 11 bases left in between. The cDNA was generated by 5'RACE with 10-nucleotide random UMIs. In each sequencing run, over 170 million TCR-beta sequences were generated from 15-18 subjects. TCRdb re-derived calls from the 5' RACE reads in MiXCR, one entry per CDR3 protein. There are tens of thousands of distinct CDR3 sequences in the sample; almost 7.5% occur only once, and roughly 4.3% lies in the top ten.

The sequencing input was PBMCs. This chain links TRBV29-1 with TRBJ2-1; D may match TRBD1 or TRBD2 (5 bases each). The TCR sequence derives from a woman in her forties in good health. The CDR3 is CSVEGGPLSYNEQFF. The CDR3 DNA is TGCAGCGTTGAAGGGGGACCGCTGTCCTACAATGAGCAGTTCTTC.